A selection of T cell receptor beta chains follows, all from one sample in a study of STAT5B mutations in CD4+ large granular lymphocyte leukemia. The method was immunoSEQ multiplex PCR; TCRdb's version includes in-frame clones alone and lacks a portion of them. The table includes 30,000 to 40,000 clones, 69% detected once. What was sequenced was CD4+ T cells from blood buffy coats. All receptors derive from a human donor in good health. CDR3s include the opening cysteine and the closing phenylalanine or tryptophan. Fields, in order: J gene, V gene, D gene, CDR3 length, clone size, CDR3 DNA, CDR3 protein. The D gene is left open where the match is weak. The size entry is marked missing in some rows and otherwise reads once, few, many or a size class.

TRBJ1-1	TRBV19	TRBD1	15	.	TGTGCCAGTAGTAAACTGGGACAGGGATACACTGAAGCTTTCTTT	CASSKLGQGYTEAFF
TRBJ2-3	TRBV12-5	.	15	.	TGTGCTAGTGGTTCGGACTACGACCTCACAGATACGCAGTATTTT	CASGSDYDLTDTQYF
TRBJ1-6	TRBV25-1	.	13	.	TGTGCCAGCAGTGACCTCACCCCTTCACCCCTCCACTTT	CASSDLTPSPLHF
TRBJ1-1	TRBV6-1	TRBD1	14	few	TGTGCCAGCAGTCTCGGACAGGGGTACACTGAAGCTTTCTTT	CASSLGQGYTEAFF
TRBJ1-6	TRBV7-2	.	17	.	TGTGCCAGCAGCGCCCGAGGTAGAGGCGGATATAATTCACCCCTCCACTTT	CASSARGRGGYNSPLHF
TRBJ2-3	TRBV5-5	.	15	.	TGTGCCAGCAGCACGTCCTCCACAGGCTCGACTACGCAGTATTTT	CASSTSSTGSTTQYF
TRBJ2-1	TRBV7-2	.	16	.	TGTGCCAGCAGCTTAGCCCAGGGGAGCTCCTACAATGAGCAGTTCTTC	CASSLAQGSSYNEQFF
TRBJ2-1	TRBV12-2	.	16	.	TGTGCAAGTCGCTTAAAGGGACACCCTGCCTACAATGAGCAGTTCTTC	CASRLKGHPAYNEQFF
TRBJ1-6	TRBV7-2	TRBD1	16	.	TGTGCCAGCAGCCAAGCCGGGACAGGAAATAATTCGCCCCTCCACTTT	CASSQAGTGNNSPLHF
TRBJ2-7	TRBV27	.	15	.	TGTGCCAGCAGTTGGACTATTGGCAGCAACTACGAGCAGTACTTC	CASSWTIGSNYEQYF
TRBJ2-2	TRBV7-9	TRBD1	16	once	TGTGCCAGCAGCCCTACGGCCGGGACAGGCCTCGGGGAGCTGTTTTTT	CASSPTAGTGLGELFF
TRBJ1-2	TRBV30	TRBD1	12	.	TGTGCCGGGACAGCCTATAACTATGGCTACACCTTC	CAGTAYNYGYTF
TRBJ1-3	TRBV6-5	.	13	.	TGTGCCAGCAGGAGAGACTCTGGAAACACCATATATTTT	CASRRDSGNTIYF
TRBJ2-7	TRBV19	TRBD1	14	.	TGTGCCAGTAGTACCGGGACAGGGATCTACGAGCAGTACTTC	CASSTGTGIYEQYF
TRBJ1-2	TRBV5-1	.	12	once	TGCGCCAGCAGCCTGCGGGATGATGGCTACACCTTC	CASSLRDDGYTF
TRBJ1-6	TRBV5-1	.	15	.	TGCGCCAGCAGCTTAGGGGATTTCAGATCACCACCCCTCCACTTT	CASSLGDFRSPPLHF
TRBJ2-7	TRBV19	.	14	.	TGTGCCAGTAGTATACCAGGTCTTTGGTACGAGCAGTACTTC	CASSIPGLWYEQYF
TRBJ2-5	TRBV6-5	TRBD2	12	.	TGTGCCAGCAGTTCCGGTCGGGGGGAGCAGTACTTC	CASSSGRGEQYF
TRBJ1-5	TRBV6-5	.	14	.	TGTGCCAGCAGTTACCCCAGTACCAATCAGCCCCAGCATTTT	CASSYPSTNQPQHF
TRBJ2-7	TRBV6-1	TRBD1	15	.	TGTGCCAGCCGGACCCCACGGACAGGGGTCTACGAGCAGTACTTC	CASRTPRTGVYEQYF
TRBJ1-2	TRBV27	.	16	.	TGTGCCAGCAGTTTAAAGGGAAACAGTCGCCTTGGTGGCTACACCTTC	CASSLKGNSRLGGYTF
TRBJ1-6	TRBV19	TRBD1	15	.	TGTGCCAGTAGTATATTCGGACAGGAAAATTCACCCCTCCACTTT	CASSIFGQENSPLHF
TRBJ2-7	TRBV20-1	.	11	.	TGCAGTGCTAGGGGCGGGGTCGAGCAGTACTTC	CSARGGVEQYF
TRBJ2-1	TRBV4-2	TRBD2	17	.	TGTGCCAGCAGCCAAGACTTGAGCGGGGGGTACTACAATGAGCAGTTCTTC	CASSQDLSGGYYNEQFF
TRBJ1-2	TRBV6-5	TRBD1	14	few	TGTGCCAGCAGTTCCCCCGGGACAGGATATGGCTACACCTTC	CASSSPGTGYGYTF
TRBJ1-2	TRBV5-1	.	13	.	TGCGCCAGCAGCTTGGACGGGAACTATGGCTACACCTTC	CASSLDGNYGYTF
TRBJ1-4	TRBV5-1	.	17	.	TGCGCCAGCAGCTCCCCGGAGGGGACGGAGCCGAATGAAAAACTGTTTTTT	CASSSPEGTEPNEKLFF
TRBJ2-5	TRBV11-2	TRBD2	14	.	TGTGCCAGCAGCCGACTAGCGGGGGTAGAGACCCAGTACTTC	CASSRLAGVETQYF
TRBJ2-3	TRBV5-1	TRBD1	15	few	TGCGCCAGCAGCATCGGGACAGGGTACACAGATACGCAGTATTTT	CASSIGTGYTDTQYF
TRBJ2-2	TRBV5-4	.	16	.	TGTGCCAGCAGCTTCGGAGGGGTCAGCAACACCGGGGAGCTGTTTTTT	CASSFGGVSNTGELFF
TRBJ1-5	TRBV6-5	.	11	.	TGTGCCAGCAGTGCCGATCAGCCCCAGCATTTT	CASSADQPQHF
TRBJ2-2	TRBV5-1	TRBD2	16	.	TGCGCCAGCAGCCAGGGGACTAGCGGGGGATCCGGGGAGCTGTTTTTT	CASSQGTSGGSGELFF